This TCR beta chain appears in the sequencing data of a study of long-term antiretroviral therapy in people with HIV. The authors ran the immunoSEQ assay, v3.0, at survey level. The data were produced by immunoSEQ multiplex PCR, yet TCRdb's version contains in-frame clones alone and is incomplete. The sample holds approximately 15,000 clones, approximately 80% seen once. The sample was unsorted PBMCs, taken 0.4 years after starting antiretroviral therapy. The receptors come from a young man with HIV.

V is TRBV30 and J is TRBJ1-3; perhaps TRBD1 as D (5 bases). The length of the CDR3 is 15 residues. In germline, CDR1 is GTSNPN, CDR2 SVGIG (reference sequence). Trimming stripped 2 bases from V and 0 bases from J, with 11 bases between. The CDR3 DNA reads as TGTGCCTGGAGTAGGGACGAGAGCTCTGGAAACACCATATATTTT. Amino acid sequence: CAWSRDESSGNTIYF.